The source of this T cell receptor (beta chain) is a study of T-cell memory formation after mild COVID-19 (dated by TCRdb to the early 2020s). Broadly, across the study: Most TCR sequence clusters were specific to one of the two donors. Longitudinal TCRalpha and TCRbeta repertoire sequencing tracked T-cell clones expanding and contracting after mild COVID-19 in a couple of donors. Two young, previously healthy adult volunteers made up the cohort, one male and one female.

Relative to germline, V is missing 6 bases and J is missing 1 base, with 1 base of the junction outside any gene match. Reading from cysteine to phenylalanine, the CDR3 counts 12 amino acids. The kept DNA is CDR3 alone, 36 bases in frame from the first base. The germline V gene provides CDR1 SQVTM and CDR2 ANQGSEA. Ficoll-Paque density gradient centrifugation was used to isolate PBMCs. Regarding this clonotype: Its antigen is not yet known. Base quality data are lacking; no much larger clone is found one base away.

Instrument used: Illumina NovaSeq 6000. cDNA libraries for TCRalpha and TCRbeta were prepared by 5'RACE using constant-segment primers, with sample barcodes and unique molecular identifiers added. RNA was extracted from every sample with Trizol reagent. Libraries were amplified in two PCR steps, with a second sample barcode and Illumina TruSeq adapters added in the second step. Sequencing of the libraries was done on an Illumina NovaSeq, producing 2 x 150 bp paired-end reads. From the authors' description of their analysis: Demultiplexing of reads and collapsing into UMI-guided consensus sequences were performed with migec v1.2.7. With mixcr v2.1.11, UMI consensuses were aligned to TRA and TRB V and J templates and assembled into clonotypes. Expanded or contracted clonotypes were those called significant by both edgeR and NoisET, with noise models trained on biological replicates. For edgeR calls, the cutoffs were a false discovery rate-adjusted p below 0.01 and a log2 fold-change threshold of 1. PCA with hierarchical clustering of max-normalized trajectories of the 1000 most abundant clonotypes was used as exploratory dynamics analysis. Separately sequenced CD4+ and CD8+ repertoires were used to assign the CD4 or CD8 phenotype of responding clones. TCRdb's own reprocessing of the public reads used fastp at Q25 and MiXCR and kept productive beta chains. All rows with the same CDR3 protein become a single entry with the most common DNA and genes. TCRdb's processing, not the authors' own work, is the source of the V and J calls. The sample contains about 350,000 distinct CDR3 sequences, about 15% of them found a single time. In total, the top ten clones hold around a fifth of the sample.

General conclusions and limits of the study: Some responding clones were detected in pre-infection memory, suggesting pre-existing cross-reactive memory T cells joined the SARS-CoV-2 response. The study included only a couple of mild cases, and larger cohorts that include severe cases with pre-infection samples were judged to be necessary. SARS-CoV-2 specificity was not confirmed for the second-wave clones peaking on day 37. Contracting CD4+ clones were located mainly in the CM and EM memory subsets, whereas CD8+ clones were found to be enriched in EMRA. From day 15 to 85, contracting clones showed balanced CD4/CD8 phenotypes, whereas a second wave of clones that expanded from day 15 to 37 leaned towards CD4+.

The clonotype comes from a man in his late teens or twenties who had mild COVID-19 (a few samples of this study predate the infection). The sample titles of this study are shuffled in the database, so cell type and time point are left out; the donor was told from shared clones. Material for sequencing was PBMCs or a T cell subset sorted from them (not recorded which). Recombination linked TRBV29-1 to TRBJ1-1, with 8 bases matching TRBD1. The DNA sequence is TGCAGCGTAGGGACAGGGAACACTGAAGCTTTCTTT. The encoded protein is CSVGTGNTEAFF.